The rows below give T cell receptor beta chains drawn from one sample of a study of blood T cell repertoires in COVID-19. Profiled with immunoSEQ multiplex PCR; TCRdb holds only in-frame clones, not every one. The table includes about 160,000 clones, approximately 92% detected once. Sequencing was done on a sample of peripheral blood. The receptors derive from a man aged 18 to 30 with COVID-19, enrolled during active disease. The CDR3 runs from the conserved cysteine through the conserved F or W. A D gene is named only where the DNA matches it firmly. Size is stated for part of the rows, as once, few or many counts, or as a class when the clone is expanded.

abundance	v_gene	j_gene	d_gene	CDR3nt	CDR3aa
.	TRBV19	TRBJ1-1	TRBD1	TGTGCCAGTAGTGCACAGGGGGCTGTAACTGAAGCTTTCTTT	CASSAQGAVTEAFF
.	TRBV18	TRBJ2-5	TRBD1	TGTGCCAGCTCACCAGAACCCGGCGACAGGGGGCGCGGGGAGACCCAGTACTTC	CASSPEPGDRGRGETQYF
.	TRBV7-2	TRBJ2-5	TRBD1	TGTGCCAGCAGCCGGGACAGGTTCCAAGAGACCCAGTACTTC	CASSRDRFQETQYF
.	TRBV19	TRBJ2-2	.	TGTGCCAGTAGTATAGTGCCCAGGCTCACCGGGGAGCTGTTTTTT	CASSIVPRLTGELFF
.	TRBV5-6	TRBJ2-7	TRBD2	TGTGCCAGCAGTCCAGCGGGAGTTCTGTACGAGCAGTACTTC	CASSPAGVLYEQYF
.	TRBV4-1	TRBJ2-7	.	TGCGCCAGCAGCCAAGATCAGGGGGGCAGAAACTACGAGCAGTACTTC	CASSQDQGGRNYEQYF
.	TRBV28	TRBJ2-1	TRBD2	TGTGCCAGCATACGACTAGCGGGAGCAGCAGGTGAGCAGTTCTTC	CASIRLAGAAGEQFF
.	TRBV27	TRBJ2-7	TRBD2	TGTGCCAGCAGCACCCGGACTAGCGGGATTTTCTACGAGCAGTACTTC	CASSTRTSGIFYEQYF
.	TRBV30	TRBJ2-1	.	TGTGCCTGGAGCGACCTCAGGGGATCGACCTACAATGAGCAGTTCTTC	CAWSDLRGSTYNEQFF
.	TRBV5-1	TRBJ2-1	.	TGCGCCAGCAGCGTCGGTAATGAGCAGTTCTTC	CASSVGNEQFF
.	TRBV7-2	TRBJ2-1	TRBD2	TGTGCCAGCAGCCATTTTCTAGCGGGAAAGTCCTACAATGAGCAGTTCTTC	CASSHFLAGKSYNEQFF
.	TRBV6-5	TRBJ2-7	TRBD1	TGTGCCAGCAGCGGAGGGACAGGGACCTACGAGCAGTACTTC	CASSGGTGTYEQYF
few	TRBV14	TRBJ2-3	.	TGTGCCAGCAGCCGGTCCAGGCACACAGATACGCAGTATTTT	CASSRSRHTDTQYF
.	TRBV4-3	TRBJ2-5	.	TGCGCCAGCAGCCAAGAAGGGGTGCCAGAAGAGACCCAGTACTTC	CASSQEGVPEETQYF
.	TRBV5-6	TRBJ2-1	.	TGTGCCAGCAGCTTGGATAGCGGAGGCTACAATGAGCAGTTCTTC	CASSLDSGGYNEQFF
.	TRBV19	TRBJ2-5	TRBD2	TGTGCCAGTACGACTAGCGGGAGTACGGGGGAGACCCAGTACTTC	CASTTSGSTGETQYF
.	TRBV28	TRBJ1-4	.	TGTGCCAGCAGGTTGGGGGGAAGACCGAATGAAAAACTGCTTTTT	CASRLGGRPNEKLLF
.	TRBV28	TRBJ2-2	.	TGTGCCAGCAGTTCCGGGACACACACCGGGGAGCTGTTTTTT	CASSSGTHTGELFF
.	TRBV5-6	TRBJ2-7	TRBD1	TGTGCCAGCAGCTCTGGTACAGGGGTCTTCTCCTACGAGCAGTACTTC	CASSSGTGVFSYEQYF
once	TRBV7-9	TRBJ1-2	.	TGTGCCAGCAGCACTTCCTCGGAGGGGTGGGGCTACACCTTC	CASSTSSEGWGYTF
few	TRBV10-1	TRBJ2-7	.	TGCGCCAGCAGCGAAGGGGTCTACGAGCAGTACTTC	CASSEGVYEQYF
.	TRBV30	TRBJ2-1	TRBD2	TGTGCCTGCTTAGCGGGGAGGAATAATGAGCAGTTCTTC	CACLAGRNNEQFF
.	TRBV4-3	TRBJ1-5	.	TGCGCCAGCAGCCATGGGCAGGGGCAGCCCCAGCATTTT	CASSHGQGQPQHF
.	TRBV5-4	TRBJ2-5	.	TGTGCCAGCAGCTTCGGGGAGACCCAGTACTTC	CASSFGETQYF
.	TRBV24-1	TRBJ1-4	TRBD1	TGTGCCACCAGTGATCAACGCCGGGACAGGGACGAAAAACTGTTTTTT	CATSDQRRDRDEKLFF
.	TRBV30	TRBJ2-1	.	TGTGCCTGGAAACCCGGGGTCTACAATGAGCAGTTCTTC	CAWKPGVYNEQFF
.	TRBV5-8	TRBJ2-3	.	TGTGCCCCAGAGGGATCTAGCACAGATACGCAGTATTTT	CAPEGSSTDTQYF
.	TRBV7-9	TRBJ1-1	.	TGTGCCAGCAGCTTAGTGCGGGCAAACACTGAAGCTTTCTTT	CASSLVRANTEAFF
.	TRBV13	TRBJ1-2	.	TGTGCCAGCAGCTTGGGGCGGGCCGCGGGGGGCTACACCTTC	CASSLGRAAGGYTF
.	TRBV28	TRBJ1-2	TRBD1	TGTGCCAGCAGTTCGGCCTACAGGGGGAACTATGGCTACACCTTC	CASSSAYRGNYGYTF
.	TRBV27	TRBJ2-1	TRBD1	TGTGCCAGCAGTGCAACCGGGACAGTGATTTACAATGAGCAGTTCTTC	CASSATGTVIYNEQFF
.	TRBV11-3	TRBJ2-2	.	TGTGCCAGCAGCTTCAGGGTAGCGAACACCGGGGAGCTGTTTTTT	CASSFRVANTGELFF
.	TRBV7-3	TRBJ2-3	.	TGTGCCAGCAGCTTAACGGGGAGGAATACGCAGTATTTT	CASSLTGRNTQYF
.	TRBV4-2	TRBJ2-5	TRBD1	TGTGCCAGCAGCAAAAGGGACAGGGCACAGGAGACCCAGTACTTC	CASSKRDRAQETQYF
.	TRBV24-1	TRBJ1-5	TRBD1	TGTGCCACCAGTGTCCCCGAGGGGGCGGGACAGCCCCAGCATTTT	CATSVPEGAGQPQHF
.	TRBV10-3	TRBJ2-7	.	TGTGCCACGCGAACGGGAGTGACCTACGAGCAGTACTTC	CATRTGVTYEQYF
.	TRBV11-2	TRBJ2-3	.	TGTGCCAGCAGCTTAGCCTGGAGTAGCTCTGGAGATACGCAGTATTTT	CASSLAWSSSGDTQYF
.	TRBV15	TRBJ2-1	.	TGTGCCACCAGCAGAGTTCCAATGACATACAGCTCCTACAATGAGCAGTTCTTC	CATSRVPMTYSSYNEQFF
.	TRBV29-1	TRBJ1-2	.	TGCAGCGTTGAGACAGGCTTAGGCTATGGCTACACCTTC	CSVETGLGYGYTF